This note documents a single TCR beta chain sequence. Its antigen is currently not known. No clone much larger than this one lies a single base away; base qualities are absent. The sample originates from a study of post-analysis software for immune sequencing data (dated by TCRdb to 2013 to 2016). About the study as a whole: The recorded disease courses included relapsing-remitting, secondary progressive and progressive-relapsing multiple sclerosis, and some patients had no subtype annotation. A subset of samples was prepared in parallel using single-end sample barcoding, then pooled and co-amplified after Illumina adapter ligation. Patient repertoires were compared against 10 to 12 previously published healthy control repertoires from donors aged roughly 6 to 28 years. Here is what the overall study found, with its caveats: When samples were clustered directly using the F measure, samples prepared in the same batch co-clustered strongly, which prompted a batch-effect correction. Patients showed significantly higher frequencies than controls for five TRBV segments, among them TRBV5-6, TRBV5-1 and TRBV20-1. The control group was slightly older than the multiple sclerosis patient group. Significantly lower normalized Chao1 diversity was found in multiple sclerosis patients than in controls, suggesting substantial peripheral T-cell clonal expansion.

Library generation was performed with PCR. Sequencing took place on an Illumina HiSeq 2500. To reduce PCR and sequencing biases, unique molecular identifiers were built into the TCR beta cDNA libraries. Roughly 500,000 cDNA molecules were obtained for every 1 to 10 million input T cells, so each molecule roughly corresponded to one T cell. The same protocol used for the earlier healthy control dataset was applied to prepare and sequence the patient libraries. Within a given batch, samples were prepared together, multiplexed and sequenced on the same HiSeq lane. Per the authors' processing: Raw barcoded reads were processed with MIGEC, discarding single-read molecular identifier groups before consensus assembly and CDR3 extraction. Clonotype tables were post-analysed with VDJtools, and diversity was normalized by down-sampling all datasets to the smallest sample size. Repertoire overlap clustering matched CDR3 amino acid but not nucleotide sequences to correct batch-related cross-sample contamination. TCRdb's own reprocessing of the public reads used fastp at Q25 and MiXCR and kept productive beta chains. CDR3 protein sequences are deduplicated, and each keeps its most common genes and DNA. TCRdb, not the authors, supplied the V and J calls. This sample has roughly 580,000 distinct CDR3 sequences in its table, and 44% of those were observed once. Together, the top ten hold over 1.5% of the sample.

CDR1 and CDR2 were assigned from the germline V gene as MNHNS and SASEGT. From the cysteine up to the phenylalanine, the CDR3 has a length of 15 residues. Of the read, only the CDR3 DNA is kept; its 45 bases are in frame from base 1. TCR beta repertoires were profiled from peripheral blood of roughly 13 young patients with multiple sclerosis to demonstrate the VDJtools post-analysis software. The patients with multiple sclerosis were children and adolescents between about 6 and 17 years of age. Material: blood. The clonotype originates from a girl aged 10-17 years with multiple sclerosis. The V gene is TRBV6-1 and the J gene is TRBJ2-3; 8 bases in the junction line up with TRBD1. Here is the DNA: TGTGCAAGAAGTCCGGGGACAGGCGGCACAGATACGCAGTATTTT. Its translation reads: CARSPGTGGTDTQYF.